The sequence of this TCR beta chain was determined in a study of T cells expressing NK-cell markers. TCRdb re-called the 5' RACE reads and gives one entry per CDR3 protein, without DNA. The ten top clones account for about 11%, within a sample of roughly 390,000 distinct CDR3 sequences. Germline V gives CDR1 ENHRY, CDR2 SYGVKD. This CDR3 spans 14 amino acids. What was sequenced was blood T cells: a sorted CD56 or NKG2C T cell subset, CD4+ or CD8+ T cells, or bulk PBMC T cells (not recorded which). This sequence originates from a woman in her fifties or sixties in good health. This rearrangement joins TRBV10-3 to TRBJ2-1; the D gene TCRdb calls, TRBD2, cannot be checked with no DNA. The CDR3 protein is CAISDERGNNEQFF.